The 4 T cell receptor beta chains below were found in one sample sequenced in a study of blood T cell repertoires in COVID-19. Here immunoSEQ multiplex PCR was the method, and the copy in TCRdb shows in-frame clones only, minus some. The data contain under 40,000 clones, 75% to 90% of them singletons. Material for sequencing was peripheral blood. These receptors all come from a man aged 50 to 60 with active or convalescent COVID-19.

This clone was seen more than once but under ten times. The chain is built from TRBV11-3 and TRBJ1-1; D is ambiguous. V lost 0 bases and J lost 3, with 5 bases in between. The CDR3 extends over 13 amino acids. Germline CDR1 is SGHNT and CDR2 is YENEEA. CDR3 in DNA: TGTGCCAGCAGCTTAGAACAGTACACTGAAGCTTTCTTT. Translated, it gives CASSLEQYTEAFF.

For the CDR3, the DNA is TGTGCCAGCTCACCAGTGGACAGGGATTCACCCCTCCACTTT. Residues: CASSPVDRDSPLHF. The genes are TRBV18 and TRBJ1-6, with 8 bases aligning to TRBD1. V shed 2 bases, J shed 8 bases, and the junction held 2 bases outside the gene matches. From germline, CDR1 is KGHSH and CDR2 LQKENI. The CDR3 is 14 amino acids.

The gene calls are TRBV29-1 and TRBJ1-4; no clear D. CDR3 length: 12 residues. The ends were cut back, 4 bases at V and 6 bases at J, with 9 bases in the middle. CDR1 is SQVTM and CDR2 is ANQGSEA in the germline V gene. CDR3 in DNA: TGCAGCGTTGGATGGGCTGATGAAAAACTGTTTTTT. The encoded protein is CSVGWADEKLFF. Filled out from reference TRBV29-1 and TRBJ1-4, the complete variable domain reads SAVISQKPSRDICQRGTSLTIQCQVDSQVTMMFWYRQQPGQSLTLIATANQGSEATYESGFVIDKFPISRPNLTFSTLTVSNMSPEDSSIYLCSVGWADEKLFFGSGTQLSVL.

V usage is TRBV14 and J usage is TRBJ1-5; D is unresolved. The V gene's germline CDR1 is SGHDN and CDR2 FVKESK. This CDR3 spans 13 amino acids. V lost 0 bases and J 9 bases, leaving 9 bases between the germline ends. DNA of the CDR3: TGTGCCAGCAGCCAAGATTCCCTACGGCCCCAGCATTTT. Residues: CASSQDSLRPQHF.